This T cell receptor (beta chain) was retrieved from a study of beta chain features in type 1 diabetes (dated 2018 in TCRdb). In terms of the full investigation: Mean age, gender distribution, total cell number and subset yield did not differ between patients and healthy donors. A total of roughly 100 million sorted cells were examined across all samples, and the number of cells per subset was strongly correlated with RNA yield. The study compared the TCRB repertoires of sorted circulating CD4+ T cell subsets in recently diagnosed type 1 diabetes patients with those in matched healthy donors. Regulatory and stem cell-like memory subsets were obtained from only 8 patients and about 8 healthy donors, while naive and central memory subsets were obtained from all 28 donors. General study outcomes and caveats: Naive, central memory and regulatory TCRB repertoires appeared more similar among patients than among healthy donors. Type 1 diabetes patients showed a moderate but significant shortening of TCRB CDR3 length in all four CD4+ subsets. Shorter templates might have been favored by PCR, but patient and control samples were amplified and corrected together, so both groups would have been affected equally by any skew. Because the HLA sub-analyses included only small numbers of individuals, any influence of HLA type on TCRB rearrangement was left unresolved. Patients with type 1 diabetes made fewer insertions and deleted more nucleotides at VDJ recombination sites, implying thymic rearrangement abnormalities. Because cDNA was sequenced instead of genomic DNA, highly expressing activated cells could be over-represented, though the groups showed no difference in activation or CD3 levels.

Each donor gave one peripheral blood draw, around 0.12 L on average, collected into heparinised tubes. A BD FACSAria II was used to sort naive, central memory, regulatory and stem cell-like memory CD4+ T cells with a panel that included CD45RO, CCR7, CD25, CD127, CD95 and CD27. All sorted populations exceeded 95% purity. Right away, PBMCs were isolated by Lymphoprep density gradient centrifugation and were stained directly, with no culture step. To minimize batch effects, samples were stained and sorted in pairs, one healthy donor with one patient per experiment. For this clone: The target of this receptor is not known. Base qualities are not at hand, and no much larger clone is one base apart.

All of the isolated RNA was reverse transcribed with the High Capacity cDNA Reverse Transcription Kit, so expressed TCRB transcripts were sequenced. Naive, central memory and regulatory T cell samples underwent deep immunoSEQ sequencing, averaging around 3.7 million total reads per sample. Sorted cells were lysed in RLT buffer, and RNA was extracted using DNase-treated RNeasy Micro or Mini kits according to cell number. To prevent cross-contamination, every cell subset was processed on its own, while patient and healthy donor samples were processed together. The immunoSEQ multiplex PCR was used to amplify TCRB sequences from cDNA, generating 87-bp fragments that spanned the CDR3 region. Sequencing of the amplicons was performed on the Illumina HiSeq platform. Concerning the study's data processing: PCR bias was corrected computationally using synthetic template baselines, and reads within Hamming distance 2 were collapsed, with unmergeable singletons discarded. Reads were aligned against IMGT to assign V, D and J genes, CDR3 length and insertions or deletions at six rearrangement sites. Within each subset, clonotype counts were normalized to sorted cell number, and only after that were true diversity and Gini coefficients computed with the tcR R package. The overlap coefficient, calculated on TCRB nucleotide sequences, was used to quantify repertoire sharing. This immuneACCESS table, as held by TCRdb, lists in-frame sequences with V and J called but not all clones. Of the missing ones, under half trace to an unresolved V gene in checked studies; the others have no known cause. V, J and clone size derive from that table, while D and trimming were established from the DNA sequence. This sample comprises about 290,000 clones, approximately 8.1% of them detected only once. Together, the top ten hold 1% of the sample.

The specimen sequenced was central memory CD4+ T cells from blood. This receptor was identified in a woman under 30 in good health.

The sequenced DNA: TGTGCCAGCAGCCGAAATAGCGGGGCAGAGACCCAGTACTTC. Its protein reads: CASSRNSGAETQYF. The chain joins TRBV11-2 to TRBJ2-5, with TRBD2 matching 8 junction bases. There are 14 amino acids in the CDR3, from cysteine to phenylalanine inclusive. This entry keeps only the CDR3 DNA: 42 bases, framed from base 1. Germline trimming amounts to 5 bases on V and 4 bases on J, with 6 as the count of junction bases outside the gene matches. Sequences SGHAT (CDR1) and FQNNGV (CDR2) are obtained from the germline V gene.